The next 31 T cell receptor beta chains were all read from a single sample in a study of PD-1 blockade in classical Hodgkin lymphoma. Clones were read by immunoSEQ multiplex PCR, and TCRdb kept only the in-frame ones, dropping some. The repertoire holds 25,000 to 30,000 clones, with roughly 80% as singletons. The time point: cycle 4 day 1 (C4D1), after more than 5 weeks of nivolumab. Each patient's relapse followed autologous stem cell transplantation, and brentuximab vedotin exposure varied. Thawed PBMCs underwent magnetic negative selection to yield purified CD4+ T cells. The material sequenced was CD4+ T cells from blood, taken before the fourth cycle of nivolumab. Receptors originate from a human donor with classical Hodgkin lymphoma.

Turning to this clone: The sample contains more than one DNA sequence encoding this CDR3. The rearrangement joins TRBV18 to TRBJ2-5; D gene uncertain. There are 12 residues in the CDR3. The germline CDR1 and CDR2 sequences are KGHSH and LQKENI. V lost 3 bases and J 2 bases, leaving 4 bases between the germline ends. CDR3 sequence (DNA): TGTGCCAGCTCACCCCAACAAGAGACCCAGTACTTC. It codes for CASSPQQETQYF.

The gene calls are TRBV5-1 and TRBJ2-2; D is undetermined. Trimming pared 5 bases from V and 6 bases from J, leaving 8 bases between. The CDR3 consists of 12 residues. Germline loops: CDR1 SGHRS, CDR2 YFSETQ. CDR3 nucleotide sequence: TGCGCCAGCAGTAACCCCCCCGGGGAGCTGTTTTTT. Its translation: CASSNPPGELFF. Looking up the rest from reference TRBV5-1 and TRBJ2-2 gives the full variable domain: KAGVTQTPRYLIKTRGQQVTLSCSPISGHRSVSWYQQTPGQGLQFLFEYFSETQRNKGNFPGRFSGRQFSNSRSEMNVSTLELGDSALYLCASSNPPGELFFGEGSRLTVL.

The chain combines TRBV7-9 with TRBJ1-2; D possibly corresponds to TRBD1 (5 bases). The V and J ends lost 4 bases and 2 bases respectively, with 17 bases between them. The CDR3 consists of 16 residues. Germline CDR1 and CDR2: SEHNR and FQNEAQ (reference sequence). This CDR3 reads CASSSRAGLSNYGYTF. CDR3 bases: TGTGCCAGCAGCTCCAGGGCAGGGTTATCAAACTATGGCTACACCTTC.

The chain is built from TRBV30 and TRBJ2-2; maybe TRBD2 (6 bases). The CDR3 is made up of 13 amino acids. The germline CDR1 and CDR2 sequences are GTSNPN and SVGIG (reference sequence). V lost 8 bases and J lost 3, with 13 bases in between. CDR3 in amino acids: CALGSSDTGELFF. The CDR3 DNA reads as TGTGCCCTCGGGAGCTCGGACACCGGGGAGCTGTTTTTT.

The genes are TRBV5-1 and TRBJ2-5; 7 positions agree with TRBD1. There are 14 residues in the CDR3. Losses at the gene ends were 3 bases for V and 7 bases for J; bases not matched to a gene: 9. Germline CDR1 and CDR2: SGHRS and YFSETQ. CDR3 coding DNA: TGCGCCAGCAGCTCATTACAGGGGAAGGGGACCCAGTACTTC. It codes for CASSSLQGKGTQYF.

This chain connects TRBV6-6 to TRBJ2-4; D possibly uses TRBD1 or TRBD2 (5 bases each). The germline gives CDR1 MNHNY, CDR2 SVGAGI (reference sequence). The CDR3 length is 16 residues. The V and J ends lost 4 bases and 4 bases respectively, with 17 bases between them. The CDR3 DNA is TGTGCCAGCAGTTCACTAGGAGTGGGGGAAAAAAACATTCAGTACTTC. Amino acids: CASSSLGVGEKNIQYF.

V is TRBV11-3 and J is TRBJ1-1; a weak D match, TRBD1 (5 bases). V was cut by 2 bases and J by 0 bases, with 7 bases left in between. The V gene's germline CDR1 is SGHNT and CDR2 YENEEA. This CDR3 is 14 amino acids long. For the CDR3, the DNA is TGTGCCAGCAGCTTACGGGGGATGAACACTGAAGCTTTCTTT. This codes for CASSLRGMNTEAFF.

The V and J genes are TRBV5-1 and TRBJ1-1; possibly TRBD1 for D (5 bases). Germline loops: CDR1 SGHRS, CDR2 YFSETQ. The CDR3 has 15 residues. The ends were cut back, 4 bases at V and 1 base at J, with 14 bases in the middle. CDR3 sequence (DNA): TGCGCCAGCAGCAGAACGACAGATCCGAACACTGAAGCTTTCTTT. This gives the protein CASSRTTDPNTEAFF.

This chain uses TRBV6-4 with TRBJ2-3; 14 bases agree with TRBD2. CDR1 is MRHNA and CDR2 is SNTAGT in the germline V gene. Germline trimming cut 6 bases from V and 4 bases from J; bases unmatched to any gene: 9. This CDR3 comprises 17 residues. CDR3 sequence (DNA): TGTGCCAGCAGCCCCCTAGGGACTAGCGGGGGCGCAGATACGCAGTATTTT. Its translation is CASSPLGTSGGADTQYF.

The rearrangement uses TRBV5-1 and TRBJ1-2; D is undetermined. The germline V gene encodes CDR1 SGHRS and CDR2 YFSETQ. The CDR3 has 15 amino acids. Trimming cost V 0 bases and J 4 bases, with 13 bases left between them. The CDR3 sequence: CASSLAAGASYGYTF. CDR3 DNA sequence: TGCGCCAGCAGCTTGGCCGCGGGCGCGAGCTATGGCTACACCTTC.

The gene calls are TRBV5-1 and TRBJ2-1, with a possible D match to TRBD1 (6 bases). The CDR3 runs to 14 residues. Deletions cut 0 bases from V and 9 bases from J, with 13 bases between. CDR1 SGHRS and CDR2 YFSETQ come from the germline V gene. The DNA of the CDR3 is TGCGCCAGCAGCTTGGACAGGGTTGGAAGTGAGCAGTTCTTC. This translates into CASSLDRVGSEQFF.

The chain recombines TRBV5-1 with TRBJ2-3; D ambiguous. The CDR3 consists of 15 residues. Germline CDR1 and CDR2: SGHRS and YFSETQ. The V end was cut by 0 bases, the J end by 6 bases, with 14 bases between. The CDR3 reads CASSLGPEVRDTQYF. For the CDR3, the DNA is TGCGCCAGCAGCTTGGGGCCCGAGGTACGTGATACGCAGTATTTT.

This CDR3 is CASSHRQGEWYTEAFF. The DNA for the CDR3 is TGTGCCAGCAGCCACCGACAGGGCGAATGGTACACTGAAGCTTTCTTT. V usage is TRBV14 and J usage is TRBJ1-1; 7 bases map to TRBD1. Germline V lookup: CDR1 SGHDN, CDR2 FVKESK. V lost 3 bases and J lost 3; bases outside the gene matches: 10. There are 16 residues in the CDR3.

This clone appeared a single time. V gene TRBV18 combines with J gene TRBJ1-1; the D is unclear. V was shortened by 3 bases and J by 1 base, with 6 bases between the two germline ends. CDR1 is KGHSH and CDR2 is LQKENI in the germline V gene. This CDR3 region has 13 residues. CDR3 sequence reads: CASSPGKNTEAFF. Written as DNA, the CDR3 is TGTGCCAGCTCACCTGGGAAGAACACTGAAGCTTTCTTT.

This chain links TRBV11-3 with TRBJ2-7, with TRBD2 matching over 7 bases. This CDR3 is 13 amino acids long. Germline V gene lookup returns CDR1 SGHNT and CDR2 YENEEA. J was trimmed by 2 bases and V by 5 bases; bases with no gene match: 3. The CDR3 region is CASSPGTTYEQYF. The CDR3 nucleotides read TGTGCCAGCAGCCCGGGGACTACCTACGAGCAGTACTTC.

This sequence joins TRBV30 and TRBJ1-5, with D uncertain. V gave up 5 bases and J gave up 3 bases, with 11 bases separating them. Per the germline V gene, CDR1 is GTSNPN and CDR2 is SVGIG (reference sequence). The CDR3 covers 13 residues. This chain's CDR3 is CAWDGGFNQPQHF. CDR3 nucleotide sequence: TGTGCCTGGGATGGAGGGTTCAATCAGCCCCAGCATTTT.

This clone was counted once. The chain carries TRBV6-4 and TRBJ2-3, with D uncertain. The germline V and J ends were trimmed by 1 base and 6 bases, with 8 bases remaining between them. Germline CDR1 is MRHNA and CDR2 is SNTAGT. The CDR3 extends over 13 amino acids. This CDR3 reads CASSDWASDTQYF. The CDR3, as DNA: TGTGCCAGCAGTGACTGGGCTTCGGATACGCAGTATTTT.

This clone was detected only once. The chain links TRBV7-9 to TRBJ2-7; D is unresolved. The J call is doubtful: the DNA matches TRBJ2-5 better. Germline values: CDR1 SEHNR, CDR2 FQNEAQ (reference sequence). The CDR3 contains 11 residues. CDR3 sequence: CASSLGVTQYF. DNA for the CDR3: TGTGCCAGCAGCTTAGGTGTGACCCAGTACTTC.

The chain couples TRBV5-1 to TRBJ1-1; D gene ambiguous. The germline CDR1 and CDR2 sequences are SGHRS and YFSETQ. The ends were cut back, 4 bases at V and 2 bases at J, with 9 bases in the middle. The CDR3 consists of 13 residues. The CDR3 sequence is CASSGQVNTEAFF. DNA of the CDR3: TGCGCCAGCAGCGGGCAGGTCAACACTGAAGCTTTCTTT.

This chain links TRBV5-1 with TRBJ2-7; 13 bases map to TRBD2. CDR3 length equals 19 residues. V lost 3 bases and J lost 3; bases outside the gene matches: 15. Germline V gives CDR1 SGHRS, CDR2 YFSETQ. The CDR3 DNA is TGCGCCAGCAGCTCCTCCGGGACTAGCGGGGTCCGGGGGGGCTACGAGCAGTACTTC. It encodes CASSSSGTSGVRGGYEQYF.

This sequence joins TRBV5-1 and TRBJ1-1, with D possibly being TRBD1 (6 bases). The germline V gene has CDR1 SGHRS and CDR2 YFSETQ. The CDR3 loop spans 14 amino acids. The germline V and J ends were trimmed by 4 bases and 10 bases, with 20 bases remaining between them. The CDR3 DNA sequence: TGCGCCAGCAGCCCGCAGGGGCCGAATGGAGGAGCTTTCTTT. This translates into CASSPQGPNGGAFF.

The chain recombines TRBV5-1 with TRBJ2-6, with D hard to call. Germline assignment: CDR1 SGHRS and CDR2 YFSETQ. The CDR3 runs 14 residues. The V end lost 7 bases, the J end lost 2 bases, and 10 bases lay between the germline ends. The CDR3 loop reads CASQYYPGANVLTF. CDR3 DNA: TGCGCCAGCCAGTATTATCCTGGGGCCAACGTCCTGACTTTC.

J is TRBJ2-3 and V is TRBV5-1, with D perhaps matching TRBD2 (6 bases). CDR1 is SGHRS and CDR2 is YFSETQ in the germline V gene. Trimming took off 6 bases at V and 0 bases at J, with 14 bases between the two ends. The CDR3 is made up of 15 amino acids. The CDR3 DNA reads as TGCGCCAGCACACCCCGAGGGACTAGCACAGATACGCAGTATTTT. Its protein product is CASTPRGTSTDTQYF.

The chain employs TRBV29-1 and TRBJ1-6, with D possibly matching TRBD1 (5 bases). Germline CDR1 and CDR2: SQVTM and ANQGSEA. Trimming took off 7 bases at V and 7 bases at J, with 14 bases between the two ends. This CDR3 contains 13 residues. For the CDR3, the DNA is TGCAGCGCAACCACAGGTTACAATTCACCCCTCCACTTT. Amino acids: CSATTGYNSPLHF.

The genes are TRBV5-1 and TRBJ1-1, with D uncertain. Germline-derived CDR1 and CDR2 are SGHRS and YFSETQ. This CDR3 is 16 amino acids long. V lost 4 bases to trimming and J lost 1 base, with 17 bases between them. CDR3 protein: CASSPSARAGNTEAFF. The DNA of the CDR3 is TGCGCCAGCAGCCCATCCGCTAGGGCTGGGAACACTGAAGCTTTCTTT.

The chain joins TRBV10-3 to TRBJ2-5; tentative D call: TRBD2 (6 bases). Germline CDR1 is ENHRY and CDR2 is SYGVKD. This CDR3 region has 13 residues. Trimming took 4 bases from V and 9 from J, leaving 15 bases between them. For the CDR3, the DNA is TGTGCCATCAGTGGACCACCAGGAGGGTCCCAGTACTTC. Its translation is CAISGPPGGSQYF.

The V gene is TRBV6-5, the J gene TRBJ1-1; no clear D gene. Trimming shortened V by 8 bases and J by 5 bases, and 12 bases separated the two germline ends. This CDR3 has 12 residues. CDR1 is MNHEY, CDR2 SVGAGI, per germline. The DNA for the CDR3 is TGTGCCAGCCTCAATGAGGAGACTGAAGCTTTCTTT. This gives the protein CASLNEETEAFF.

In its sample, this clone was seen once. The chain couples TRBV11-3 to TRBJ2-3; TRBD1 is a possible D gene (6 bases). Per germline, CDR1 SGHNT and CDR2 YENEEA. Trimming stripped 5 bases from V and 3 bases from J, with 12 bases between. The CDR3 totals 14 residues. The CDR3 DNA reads TGTGCCAGCAGCCCGCAGGGGAGAACAGATACGCAGTATTTT. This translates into CASSPQGRTDTQYF.

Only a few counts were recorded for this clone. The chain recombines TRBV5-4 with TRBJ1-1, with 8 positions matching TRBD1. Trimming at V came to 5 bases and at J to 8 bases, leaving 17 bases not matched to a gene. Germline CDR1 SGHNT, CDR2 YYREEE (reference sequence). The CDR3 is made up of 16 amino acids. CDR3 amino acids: CASRHRTGTTRGEAFF. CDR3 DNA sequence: TGTGCCAGCAGACATCGGACAGGGACAACTCGGGGGGAAGCTTTCTTT.

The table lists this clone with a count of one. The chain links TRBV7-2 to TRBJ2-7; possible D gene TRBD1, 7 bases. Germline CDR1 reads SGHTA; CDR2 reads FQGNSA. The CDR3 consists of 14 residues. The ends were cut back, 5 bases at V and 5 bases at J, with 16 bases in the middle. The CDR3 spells CASSIRQGGHEQYF. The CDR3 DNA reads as TGTGCCAGCAGCATCAGACAGGGAGGCCACGAGCAGTACTTC.

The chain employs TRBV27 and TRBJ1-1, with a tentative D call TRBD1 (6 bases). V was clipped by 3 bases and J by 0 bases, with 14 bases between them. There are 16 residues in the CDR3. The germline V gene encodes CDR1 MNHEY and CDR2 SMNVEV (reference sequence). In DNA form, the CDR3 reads TGTGCCAGCAGTTTTCAGGGGACGATGATGAACACTGAAGCTTTCTTT. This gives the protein CASSFQGTMMNTEAFF.